The 32 T cell receptor beta chains below come from one sample, sequenced in a study of long-term antiretroviral therapy in people with HIV. The run of the v3.0 immunoSEQ assay was at survey level. Assay: immunoSEQ multiplex PCR; the TCRdb copy retains only in-frame clones and omits some. Counted here are fewer than 25,000 clones, about four fifths occurring once; the ten biggest clones make up roughly 7%. Sequencing used unsorted PBMCs, obtained 1.5 years after starting antiretroviral therapy. These receptors were collected from a man aged 25 to 40 with HIV.

The V and J genes are TRBV4-3 and TRBJ1-1; D is ambiguous. CDR3 length equals 14 residues. Germline-derived CDR1 and CDR2 are LGHNA and YSLEER. Trimming removed 1 base at V and 2 bases at J, with 8 bases between. DNA of the CDR3: TGCGCCAGCAGCCAAGCGGTCGGTAACACTGAAGCTTTCTTT. Amino acid sequence: CASSQAVGNTEAFF.

This chain uses TRBV6-5 with TRBJ2-3; TRBD1 is a possible D gene (7 bases). The length of the CDR3 is 16 residues. With 4 bases removed from V and 2 bases from J, the gap between germline ends came to 16 bases. Germline V gives CDR1 MNHEY, CDR2 SVGAGI. CDR3 DNA: TGTGCCAGCAGTTTTCAGTCCAGGGGGGACACAGATACGCAGTATTTT. Protein product: CASSFQSRGDTDTQYF.

The V and J genes are TRBV7-2 and TRBJ1-5; tentatively, D is TRBD1 (6 bases). The CDR3 extends over 16 amino acids. V gave up 2 bases and J gave up 7 bases, with 18 bases separating them. Germline CDR1 and CDR2: SGHTA and FQGNSA. The CDR3 loop is CASSLPAGASGQPQHF. For the CDR3, the DNA is TGTGCCAGCAGCTTACCGGCGGGGGCGTCGGGGCAGCCCCAGCATTTT.

This clone was detected only a few times. The CDR3 DNA reads TGTGCCTGGAGTGTAGCAGGGGCGCGCAATTCACCCCTCCACTTT. This translates into CAWSVAGARNSPLHF. The rearrangement uses TRBV30 and TRBJ1-6, with a weak D call TRBD1 (6 bases). This CDR3 is built from 15 residues. The V and J ends lost 0 bases and 7 bases respectively, with 13 bases between them. In germline, CDR1 is GTSNPN, CDR2 SVGIG (reference sequence).

There are a few counts of this clone. V gene TRBV30 combines with J gene TRBJ1-2; no clear D. The V end lost 2 bases, the J end lost 4 bases, and 14 bases lay between the germline ends. Looked up from germline, CDR1 is GTSNPN and CDR2 is SVGIG (reference sequence). The CDR3 extends over 14 amino acids. The CDR3: CAWSLAGDIYGYTF. The CDR3 DNA follows: TGTGCCTGGAGTTTAGCAGGAGATATCTATGGCTACACCTTC.

The V call is TRBV18, the J call TRBJ2-7, with 8 bases aligning to TRBD1. Germline V CDR1 and CDR2: KGHSH, LQKENI. The CDR3 spans 14 residues. V was pared by 4 bases and J by 2 bases, with 4 bases of the junction left unmatched. For the CDR3, the DNA is TGTGCCAGCTCACGGGACAGGCCCCCCTACGAGCAGTACTTC. Protein: CASSRDRPPYEQYF.

J is TRBJ2-1 and V is TRBV28; D uncertain. Trimming pared 2 bases from V and 5 bases from J, leaving 7 bases between. CDR3 size: 13 residues. CDR1 and CDR2 (germline): MDHEN, SYDVKM. The CDR3 loop reads CASSLAAHNEQFF. CDR3 bases: TGTGCCAGCAGTTTAGCCGCCCACAATGAGCAGTTCTTC.

The CDR3 loop is CASSNPTRGENTDTQYF. The CDR3 DNA follows: TGCGCCAGCAGCAACCCCACCCGGGGAGAGAACACAGATACGCAGTATTTT. J is TRBJ2-3 and V is TRBV10-2, with D maybe TRBD2 (5 bases). Germline loops: CDR1 WSHSY, CDR2 SAAADI. Trimming left V 6 bases short and J 2 bases short, with 21 bases between. The CDR3 totals 17 residues.

This clone is a singleton in its sample. The gene calls are TRBV6-6 and TRBJ1-5; weak D call: TRBD1 (6 bases). CDR1 is MNHNY, CDR2 SVGAGI, per germline (reference sequence). The CDR3 is 13 residues long. Trimming pared 5 bases from V and 7 bases from J, leaving 12 bases between. CDR3: CASSRGAGQPQHF. CDR3 DNA sequence: TGTGCCAGCAGTCGGGGGGCCGGGCAGCCCCAGCATTTT.

This clone was observed a single time. The chain joins TRBV4-1 to TRBJ1-1, with 7 bases fitting TRBD1. J was trimmed by 7 bases and V by 1 base; bases with no gene match: 6. Germline lookup yields CDR1 MGHRA and CDR2 YSYEKL. The CDR3 is 14 residues long. The CDR3 DNA follows: TGCGCCAGCAGCCAAGCAGGGGGTTGGGGTGAAGCTTTCTTT. It yields the protein CASSQAGGWGEAFF.

V usage is TRBV5-4 and J usage is TRBJ1-2; D uncertain. V was cut by 0 bases and J by 13 bases, with 16 bases left in between. The germline CDR1 and CDR2 sequences are SGHNT and YYREEE (reference sequence). The CDR3 is made up of 13 amino acids. CDR3 sequence: CASSLDSDDPPTF. The CDR3 region has the DNA TGTGCCAGCAGCTTGGACAGCGATGATCCCCCCACCTTC.

V usage is TRBV7-9 and J usage is TRBJ2-3; TRBD2 matches 11 bases. The CDR3 extends over 18 amino acids. V trimming: 4 bases; J trimming: 1 base; junction bases outside the gene matches: 10. CDR1 SEHNR and CDR2 FQNEAQ come from the germline V gene (reference sequence). The CDR3 reads CASSSTSGSMPGTDTQYF. The CDR3 coding sequence is TGTGCCAGCAGCTCCACTAGCGGGAGCATGCCTGGCACAGATACGCAGTATTTT.

The rearrangement uses TRBV6-5 and TRBJ1-1; D perhaps matches TRBD1 (5 bases). Trimming removed 6 bases at V and 4 bases at J, with 15 bases between. Germline values: CDR1 MNHEY, CDR2 SVGAGI. CDR3 length: 14 residues. The DNA of the CDR3 is TGTGCCAGCAGGACGGGGGTTACGATCACTGAAGCTTTCTTT. This sequence encodes CASRTGVTITEAFF.

This clone occurred a few times. This chain joins TRBV7-2 and TRBJ1-1; D is perhaps TRBD1 (6 bases). CDR3 length: 15 amino acids. Trimming cost V 1 base and J 3 bases, with 12 bases left between them. Looked up from germline, CDR1 is SGHTA and CDR2 is FQGNSA. The DNA of the CDR3 is TGTGCCAGCAGCTTAGTGGCAGGGGTGGACACTGAAGCTTTCTTT. Its translation: CASSLVAGVDTEAFF.

The V and J genes are TRBV5-1 and TRBJ2-7; 13 bases line up with TRBD2. V dropped 8 bases and J dropped 5; count of bases not matched to a gene: 7. This CDR3 spans 14 amino acids. The germline CDR1 and CDR2 sequences are SGHRS and YFSETQ. The CDR3 reads CASGLAGEDDEQYF. The CDR3 DNA reads as TGCGCCAGTGGACTAGCGGGAGAAGATGACGAGCAGTACTTC. The entire variable domain, with the rest obtained from reference TRBV5-1 and TRBJ2-7, is as follows: KAGVTQTPRYLIKTRGQQVTLSCSPISGHRSVSWYQQTPGQGLQFLFEYFSETQRNKGNFPGRFSGRQFSNSRSEMNVSTLELGDSALYLCASGLAGEDDEQYFGPGTRLTVT.

This rearrangement joins TRBV13 to TRBJ2-5; D perhaps matches TRBD2 (5 bases). Germline V gene data show CDR1 as PRHDT and CDR2 as FYEKMQ (reference sequence). This CDR3 is built from 13 residues. Trimming left V 0 bases short and J 4 bases short, with 6 bases between. CDR3 residues: CASSLGDSETQYF. CDR3 nucleotides: TGTGCCAGCAGCTTAGGGGACTCAGAGACCCAGTACTTC.

This CDR3 is CASSLSSGKVLSEQYF. The CDR3 DNA sequence: TGCGCCAGCAGCCTATCTTCAGGGAAGGTATTAAGCGAGCAGTACTTC. This chain links TRBV5-1 with TRBJ2-7; possible D gene TRBD1, 5 bases. CDR1 and CDR2 from the germline V gene are SGHRS and YFSETQ. V was trimmed by 4 bases and J by 6 bases, leaving 23 bases between them. The CDR3 loop spans 16 amino acids. The full variable domain, its missing parts supplied by reference TRBV5-1 and TRBJ2-7, is KAGVTQTPRYLIKTRGQQVTLSCSPISGHRSVSWYQQTPGQGLQFLFEYFSETQRNKGNFPGRFSGRQFSNSRSEMNVSTLELGDSALYLCASSLSSGKVLSEQYFGPGTRLTVT.

In its sample, this clone was seen once. V usage is TRBV4-3 and J usage is TRBJ2-7; 7 bases align to TRBD2. V lost 0 bases and J lost 3; bases outside the gene matches: 5. The CDR3 is 15 amino acids. Germline V gene sequence: CDR1 LGHNA, CDR2 YSLEER. CDR3 sequence reads: CASSQDGGNFYEQYF. CDR3 DNA: TGCGCCAGCAGCCAAGACGGGGGGAACTTCTACGAGCAGTACTTC.

The chain joins TRBV21-1 to TRBJ1-5. TRBV21-1 has pseudogene status. The CDR3 spans 17 residues. The CDR3 DNA reads TGTGCCAGCAGTGATGGGCGGGGCCGGCGTAGCAATCAGCCCCAGCATTTT. Amino acids: CASSDGRGRRSNQPQHF.

On this clone itself: At one end the junction does not follow the germline gene, possibly because of a read error. The chain employs TRBV19 and TRBJ1-5; D is unresolved. Germline V lookup: CDR1 LNHDA, CDR2 SQIVND (reference sequence). The CDR3 sequence is 12 residues long. The CDR3 region is CASSNGLGMRVF. The CDR3 region has the DNA TGTGCCAGTAGTAATGGATTGGGTATGCGGGTTTTT. Filled out from reference TRBV19 and TRBJ1-5, the complete variable domain reads DGGITQSPKYLFRKEGQNVTLSCEQNLNHDAMYWYRQDPGQGLRLIYYSQIVNDFQKGDIAEGYSVSREKKESFPLTVTSAQKNPTAFYLCASSNGLGMRVFGDGTRLSIL.

This clone was observed a single time. This chain connects TRBV29-1 to TRBJ1-1, with 8 positions matching TRBD1. V gave up 5 bases and J gave up 8 bases; unmatched junction bases: 10. This CDR3 spans 13 amino acids. In germline, CDR1 is SQVTM, CDR2 ANQGSEA. DNA for the CDR3: TGCAGCGTTCTCATGGACAGGGCAGGGGAAGCTTTCTTT. Encoded protein: CSVLMDRAGEAFF. The full variable domain, rest sourced from reference TRBV29-1 and TRBJ1-1, is SAVISQKPSRDICQRGTSLTIQCQVDSQVTMMFWYRQQPGQSLTLIATANQGSEATYESGFVIDKFPISRPNLTFSTLTVSNMSPEDSSIYLCSVLMDRAGEAFFGQGTRLTVV.

The rearrangement joins TRBV18 to TRBJ2-5, with TRBD1 matching 7 bases. This CDR3 comprises 15 residues. V gave up 6 bases and J gave up 2 bases; unmatched junction bases: 9. Germline-derived CDR1 and CDR2 are KGHSH and LQKENI. CDR3 in DNA: TGTGCCAGCTCCCGAAGGGGGCCGGTACAAGAGACCCAGTACTTC. As protein: CASSRRGPVQETQYF.

This chain connects TRBV6-1 to TRBJ2-1; no definite D call. V lost 3 bases and J 8 bases, leaving 11 bases between the germline ends. The CDR3 is 13 residues long. The germline V gene encodes CDR1 MNHNS and CDR2 SASEGT. Written as DNA, the CDR3 is TGTGCCAGCAGTGAGCACGATTGGGATGAGCAGTTCTTC. Protein product: CASSEHDWDEQFF.

This chain uses TRBV5-1 with TRBJ1-1, with D tentatively TRBD1 (6 bases). Germline values: CDR1 SGHRS, CDR2 YFSETQ. Trimming cost V 2 bases and J 6 bases, with 8 bases left between them. This CDR3 is 12 amino acids long. The CDR3 loop is CASSFGGPEAFF. CDR3 in DNA: TGCGCCAGCAGCTTCGGGGGCCCTGAAGCTTTCTTT.

The DNA of the CDR3 is TGCGCCAGCAGCCAAGATCTAGCCGGGGAGACCCAGTACTTC. Encoded protein: CASSQDLAGETQYF. The J gene is TRBJ2-5, the V gene TRBV4-1, with D possibly TRBD2 on 5 matching bases. The germline V and J ends were trimmed by 0 bases and 5 bases, with 10 bases remaining between them. The V gene's germline CDR1 is MGHRA and CDR2 YSYEKL. This CDR3 is built from 14 residues.

The chain joins TRBV10-2 to TRBJ2-5; D may correspond to TRBD1 or TRBD2 (6 bases each). This CDR3 region has 16 residues. Germline-derived CDR1 and CDR2 are WSHSY and SAAADI. V lost 4 bases, J lost 1 base, and 16 bases lay in between. The CDR3 nucleotides read TGCGCCAGCAGTGTCGGAGGGGGAGTAGGCCAAGAGACCCAGTACTTC. Protein sequence: CASSVGGGVGQETQYF.

CDR3 residues: CASRYAPTGELFF. The DNA of the CDR3 is TGTGCCAGCAGATATGCCCCCACCGGGGAGCTGTTTTTT. The chain recombines TRBV5-4 with TRBJ2-2; D not certain. The CDR3 length is 13 residues. Germline lookup yields CDR1 SGHNT and CDR2 YYREEE (reference sequence). The ends were cut back, 5 bases at V and 4 bases at J, with 9 bases in the middle. The whole variable domain, remainder taken from reference TRBV5-4 and TRBJ2-2, is ETGVTQSPTHLIKTRGQQVTLRCSSQSGHNTVSWYQQALGQGPQFIFQYYREEENGRGNFPPRFSGLQFPNYSSELNVNALELDDSALYLCASRYAPTGELFFGEGSRLTVL.

There are a few counts of this clone. The chain couples TRBV4-1 to TRBJ2-7; D is unclear. The germline V gene has CDR1 MGHRA and CDR2 YSYEKL. V gave up 4 bases and J gave up 1 base, with 14 bases separating them. This CDR3 has 15 amino acids. The CDR3: CASSPRVSESYEQYF. As DNA, the CDR3 is TGCGCCAGCAGCCCGCGAGTGTCAGAGTCCTACGAGCAGTACTTC.

V usage is TRBV7-9 and J usage is TRBJ2-1, with D perhaps assigned TRBD1 or TRBD2 (5 bases each). Trimming removed 5 bases from V and 0 bases from J, with 14 bases in between. Germline lookup yields CDR1 SEHNR and CDR2 FQNEAQ (reference sequence). The CDR3 runs to 16 residues. The chain's CDR3 is CASSLPEGSSYNEQFF. The CDR3 DNA follows: TGTGCCAGCAGCCTCCCCGAGGGGAGCTCCTACAATGAGCAGTTCTTC.

The chain links TRBV19 to TRBJ2-6; no reliable D call. The CDR3 contains 14 residues. V lost 2 bases, J lost 0 bases, and 2 bases lay in between. Per the germline V gene, CDR1 is LNHDA and CDR2 is SQIVND (reference sequence). The CDR3 bases are TGTGCCAGTAGTATACTCTCTGGGGCCAACGTCCTGACTTTC. Its translation: CASSILSGANVLTF.

The chain has TRBV27 and TRBJ1-2, with a possible D match to TRBD1 (6 bases). Trimming removed 2 bases at V and 6 bases at J, with 10 bases between. From germline, CDR1 is MNHEY and CDR2 SMNVEV (reference sequence). CDR3 size: 13 residues. The CDR3 region has the DNA TGTGCCAGCAGTTTAGGGGGGGCCGATGGCTACACCTTC. Translated: CASSLGGADGYTF.

The V call is TRBV7-2, the J call TRBJ2-5; D not certain. This CDR3 contains 13 residues. Trimming took 1 base from V and 4 from J, leaving 7 bases between them. The germline V gene encodes CDR1 SGHTA and CDR2 FQGNSA. For the CDR3, the DNA is TGTGCCAGCAGCTTAGGAATACGAGAGACCCAGTACTTC. It codes for CASSLGIRETQYF.